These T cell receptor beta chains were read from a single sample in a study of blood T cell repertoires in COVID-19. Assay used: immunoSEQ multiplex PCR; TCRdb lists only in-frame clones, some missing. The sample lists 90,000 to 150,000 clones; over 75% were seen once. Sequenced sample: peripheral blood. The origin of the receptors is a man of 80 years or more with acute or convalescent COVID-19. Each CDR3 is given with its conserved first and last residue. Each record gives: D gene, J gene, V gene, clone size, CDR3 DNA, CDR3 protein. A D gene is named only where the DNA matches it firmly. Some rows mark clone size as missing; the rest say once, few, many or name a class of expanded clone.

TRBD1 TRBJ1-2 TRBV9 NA TGTGCCAGCAGCGTAGCCGGGACAGGGGGCGCAGACTATGGCTACACCTTC CASSVAGTGGADYGYTF
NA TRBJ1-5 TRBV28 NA TGTGCCAGCAAAAAGAGAGAGGGCGAGCCCCAGCATTTT CASKKREGEPQHF
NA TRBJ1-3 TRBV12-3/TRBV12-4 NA TGTGCCAGCAGTGCGTCAGGGGGAAACACCATATATTTT CASSASGGNTIYF
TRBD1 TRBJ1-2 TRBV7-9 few TGTGCCAGCAGCGCACAGGGGTATGGCTACACCTTC CASSAQGYGYTF
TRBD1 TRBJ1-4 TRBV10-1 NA TGCGCCAGCAGTGACACGGGACAGGGGAATGAAAAACTGTTTTTT CASSDTGQGNEKLFF
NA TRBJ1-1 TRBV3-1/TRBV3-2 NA TGTGCCAGCAGCCAAGAGAGTGGAGGGGAAAAAGCTTTCTTT CASSQESGGEKAFF
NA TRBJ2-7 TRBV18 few TGTGCCAGCTCACCGGGGAGCTACGAGCAGTACTTC CASSPGSYEQYF
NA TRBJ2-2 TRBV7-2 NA TGTGCCAGCAGCCCCCGGGAGCGGGTCACCGGGGAGCTGTTTTTT CASSPRERVTGELFF
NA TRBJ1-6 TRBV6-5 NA TGTGCCAGCTGGAAACAGGGTACTAATTCACCCCTCCACTTT CASWKQGTNSPLHF
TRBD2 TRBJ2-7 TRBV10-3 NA TGTGCCACCGGGACTAGCGAGAACTCCTACGAGCAGTACTTC CATGTSENSYEQYF
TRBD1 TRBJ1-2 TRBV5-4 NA TGTGCCAGCAGAGGAGGGACAGGGGGCTCTGGCTACACCTTC CASRGGTGGSGYTF
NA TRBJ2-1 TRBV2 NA TGTGCCAGCAGTCTCTATAGCGGCAATGAGCAGTTCTTC CASSLYSGNEQFF
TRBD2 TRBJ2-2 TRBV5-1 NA TGCGCCAGCATCCCAATAGGACTAGCGGTGAACACCGGGGAGCTGTTTTTT CASIPIGLAVNTGELFF
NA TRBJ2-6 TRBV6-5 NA TGTGCCAGCACAAGCCCCGTCTCTGGGGCCAACGTCCTGACTTTC CASTSPVSGANVLTF
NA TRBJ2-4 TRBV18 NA TGTGCCACCCGCGGATTAGCCAAAAACATTCAGTACTTC CATRGLAKNIQYF
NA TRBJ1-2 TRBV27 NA TGTGCCAGCAGTTTATTAGTCGGGGCAGGGGACCATGGCTACACCTTC CASSLLVGAGDHGYTF
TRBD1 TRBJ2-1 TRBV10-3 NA TGTGCCATCAGTGTCGGGACAGGGGATGAGCAGTTCTTC CAISVGTGDEQFF
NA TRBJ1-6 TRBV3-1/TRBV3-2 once TGTGCCAGCAGCCAAGGGTTAGGAGGGAATAATTCACCCCTCCACTTT CASSQGLGGNNSPLHF
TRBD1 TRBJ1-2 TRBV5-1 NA TGCGCCAGCAGCCGAGCGGAGATTGGGACAGGGGATGGCTACACCTTC CASSRAEIGTGDGYTF
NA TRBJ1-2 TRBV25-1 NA TGTGCCAGCAGTGCCTCTATCCAGGTCCATGGCTACACCTTC CASSASIQVHGYTF
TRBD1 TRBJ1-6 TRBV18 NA TGTGCCAGCTCACTTGGGACAGGGGGAAGTAATTCACCCCTCCACTTT CASSLGTGGSNSPLHF
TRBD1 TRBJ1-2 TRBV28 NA TGTGCCAGCAGTTTTAACAGGGGCCTAGGCTACACCTTC CASSFNRGLGYTF
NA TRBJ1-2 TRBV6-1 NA TGTGCCAGCAGTGAATTCCAGGGCGGCTATGGCTACACCTTC CASSEFQGGYGYTF
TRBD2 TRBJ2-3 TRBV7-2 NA TGTGCCAGCAGCCTTTTGGCGGGAGTGGGGACAGATACGCAGTATTTT CASSLLAGVGTDTQYF
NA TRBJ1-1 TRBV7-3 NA TGTGCCAGCAGCCCTCAGGGGAACACTGAAGCTTTCTTT CASSPQGNTEAFF
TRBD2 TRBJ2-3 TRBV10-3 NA TGTGCCATCAGTTACCTAGCGGGAGGGACAAGCACAGATACGCAGTATTTT CAISYLAGGTSTDTQYF
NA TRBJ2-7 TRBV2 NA TGTGCCGGTAGTACCGGGAGATTCTACGAGCAGTACTTC CAGSTGRFYEQYF
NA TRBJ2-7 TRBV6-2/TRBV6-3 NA TGTGCCAGCAGTTACTCGGGCAGCAACGAGCAGTACTTC CASSYSGSNEQYF
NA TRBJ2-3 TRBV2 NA TGTGCCAGAGAAAAACAACAGGGAGATACGCAGTATTTT CAREKQQGDTQYF
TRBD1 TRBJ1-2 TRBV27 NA TGTGCCAGCAGTTGGGGACAGGGGAAGGGCTATGGCTACACCTTC CASSWGQGKGYGYTF
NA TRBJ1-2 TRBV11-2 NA TGTGCCAGCAGCTTAAGCCTTTCTAACTATGGCTACACCTTC CASSLSLSNYGYTF
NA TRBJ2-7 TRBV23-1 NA TGCGCCAGCAGTCAATCTAGAGACAGGGACTGCGAGCAGTACTTC CASSQSRDRDCEQYF
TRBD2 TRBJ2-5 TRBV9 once TGTGCCAGCACCCCTTCGGCGGGGGGCCAAGAGACCCAGTACTTC CASTPSAGGQETQYF
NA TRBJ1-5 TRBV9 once TGTGCCAGCAGCGTAGGCACCAGGAGCAATCAGCCCCAGCATTTT CASSVGTRSNQPQHF
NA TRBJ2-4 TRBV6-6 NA TGTGCCAGCAGTTACGCAGGGGACATAGAGTACTTC CASSYAGDIEYF
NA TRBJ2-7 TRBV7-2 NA TGTGCCAGCAGCTTAAAAGTGGGAGTCTCCTACGAGCAGTACTTC CASSLKVGVSYEQYF
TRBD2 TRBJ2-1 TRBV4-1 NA TGCGCCAGCAGCCAAGCGTCCGGGGGGGGCCGCTACAATGAGCAGTTCTTC CASSQASGGGRYNEQFF
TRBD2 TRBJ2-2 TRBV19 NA TGTGCCACCCCGAGGATGGCGGGAGCGAACACCGGGGAGCTGTTTTTT CATPRMAGANTGELFF
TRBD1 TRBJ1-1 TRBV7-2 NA TGTGCCAGCAGTGCAGGGGGCTTGAGCACTGAAGCTTTCTTT CASSAGGLSTEAFF
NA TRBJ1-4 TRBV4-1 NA TGCGCCAGCAGCCAAGACAGGTTGGGCGAAAAACTGTTTTTT CASSQDRLGEKLFF
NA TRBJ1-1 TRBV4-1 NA TGCGCCAGCGGTCCGAGGGAGGGCACTGAAGCTTTCTTT CASGPREGTEAFF
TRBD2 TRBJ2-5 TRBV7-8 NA TGTGCCAGCAGCTTAGGAAGGACTAGCGGGGACCAAGAGACCCAGTACTTC CASSLGRTSGDQETQYF
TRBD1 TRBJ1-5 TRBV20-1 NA TGCAGTGCTAGTACAGGGGCTAATAGCAATCAGCCCCAGCATTTT CSASTGANSNQPQHF